This is a list of T cell receptor beta chains from one sample in a study of regulatory T cells in long-lasting Graves disease. In TCRdb, the multiplex PCR reads were re-called with MiXCR into one record per CDR3 protein. The top ten hold approximately 14% of the sample, which has more than 350,000 distinct CDR3 sequences, roughly 23% seen once. The sequencing here drew on peripheral blood mononuclear cells (PBMCs), taken when the disease was refractory, from a patient treated with antithyroid drugs. The source of these receptors is a female donor with Graves disease. CDR3s include the opening cysteine and the closing phenylalanine or tryptophan. A D gene is named only where the DNA matches it firmly. Only part of the rows carry a size: once, few, many, or a class if the clone is expanded.

v_call	clone_size	d_call	j_call	cdr3_nt	cdr3_aa
TRBV27	many	TRBD1	TRBJ2-7	TGTGCCAGCAGTTTATCGTCACAGGGGTCCTACGAGCAGTACTTC	CASSLSSQGSYEQYF
TRBV10-1	few	.	TRBJ2-7	TGCGCCAGCAGTCCCGGGCTAAAGGTCTACGAGCAGTACTTC	CASSPGLKVYEQYF
TRBV25-1	many	TRBD1	TRBJ1-4	TGTGCCAGCAGTGAGGTACAGGGGAACAATGAAAAACTGTTTTTT	CASSEVQGNNEKLFF
TRBV2	many	.	TRBJ1-4	TGTGCCAGCAGTGAAAGATATTCAACTAATGAAAAACTGTTTTTT	CASSERYSTNEKLFF
TRBV27	many	.	TRBJ2-5	TGTGCCAGCACAGACACCCAAGAGACCCAGTACTTC	CASTDTQETQYF
TRBV28	.	.	TRBJ2-2	TGTGCCAGCAGTTTAAAGGGCTGGGGCACCGGGGAGCTGTTTTTT	CASSLKGWGTGELFF
TRBV6-2/TRBV6-3	few	TRBD1	TRBJ1-2	TGTGCCAGCAGTTACCCTACAATAGACAGGGGTGTGGGCTATGGCTACACCTTC	CASSYPTIDRGVGYGYTF
TRBV5-6	.	TRBD1	TRBJ1-2	TGTGCCAGCAGCTTATGGGACAGGTTAGATGGCTACACCTTC	CASSLWDRLDGYTF
TRBV3-1	many	.	TRBJ1-2	TGTGCCAGCAGCCAACTACCGGGGACCTATGGCTACACCTTC	CASSQLPGTYGYTF
TRBV6-1	many	.	TRBJ1-2	TGTGCCAGCCGGGTATCCATGGGCTACACCTTC	CASRVSMGYTF
TRBV2	many	TRBD2	TRBJ2-7	TGTGCCAGCAGTGAAGTAGCGGGAGTAGTATACGAGCAGTACTTC	CASSEVAGVVYEQYF
TRBV2	many	TRBD2	TRBJ2-2	TGTGCCAGCAGTGGAGTGGGACTAGCGGTTAACGGGGAGCTGTTTTTT	CASSGVGLAVNGELFF
TRBV7-9	few	TRBD1	TRBJ1-1	TGTGCCAGCAGGGATGGACAGGCTGAAGCTTTCTTT	CASRDGQAEAFF
TRBV12-3/TRBV12-4	many	TRBD1	TRBJ1-1	TGTGCCAGCAGTTTAGGTGGGGGACAGAGGGCTTTCTTT	CASSLGGGQRAFF
TRBV5-1	.	TRBD1	TRBJ2-5	TGCGCCAGCAGCTTGGAGGGACAGAGGATTCTAGAGACCCAGTACTTC	CASSLEGQRILETQYF
TRBV20-1	.	.	TRBJ2-1	TGCAGTGCTAGCGTGTGGAGAGGCTCCTACAATGAGCAGTTCTTC	CSASVWRGSYNEQFF
TRBV6-9	.	TRBD2	TRBJ2-7	TGTGCCAGCAGTTACGCCGAGACTAGCGGGAGATTCTCCTACGAGCAGTACTTC	CASSYAETSGRFSYEQYF
TRBV28	many	TRBD1	TRBJ1-2	TGTGCCAGCCTCCAGGACAGGGTAGACTATGGCTACACCTTC	CASLQDRVDYGYTF
TRBV6-5	many	.	TRBJ2-7	TGTGCCAGCAGTTACTTCAGGGCCAACGAGCAGTACTTC	CASSYFRANEQYF
TRBV28	many	.	TRBJ1-1	TGTGCCAGCAGTCCTTACAAGAGCTTTGGTACTGAAGCTTTCTTT	CASSPYKSFGTEAFF
TRBV12-3/TRBV12-4	many	TRBD2	TRBJ2-2	TGTGCCAGCAGTTCTAGACTAGCGGGGAACACCGGGGAGCTGTTTTTT	CASSSRLAGNTGELFF
TRBV7-9	.	.	TRBJ1-1	TGTGCCAGCAGCTGGGAAAGTGAGAACACTGAAGCTTTCTTT	CASSWESENTEAFF
TRBV19	.	.	TRBJ1-1	TGTGCCAGTAGTGTAAACCGGGCCGCGGCTTTCTTT	CASSVNRAAAFF
TRBV6-4	many	.	TRBJ1-4	TGTGCCAGCAGTGAACGTTCAGGCTCGACTAATGAAAAACTGTTTTTT	CASSERSGSTNEKLFF
TRBV7-2	.	TRBD1	TRBJ2-2	TGTGCCAGCAGCGGACAGGGATCAGCCGGGGAGCTGTTTTTT	CASSGQGSAGELFF
TRBV27	many	.	TRBJ1-1	TGTGCCAGCAGTGAATTACAGGGTTACACTGAAGCTTTCTTT	CASSELQGYTEAFF
TRBV10-2	few	.	TRBJ2-7	TGCGCCAGCAGTGGAACCTTGGACAGCTACGAGCAGTACTTC	CASSGTLDSYEQYF
TRBV12-3/TRBV12-4	.	TRBD1	TRBJ1-5	TGTGCCAGCAGTTTAGGGACAGGGGGCTTTCAGCCCCGGCATTTC	CASSLGTGGFQPRHF
TRBV2	many	.	TRBJ1-5	TGTGCCAGCAGTGAAACCCAGGGCGGGATTCAGCCCCAGCATTTT	CASSETQGGIQPQHF
TRBV27	.	.	TRBJ2-3	TGTGCCAGCAGTTTAAAATATAGCACAGATACGCAGTATTTT	CASSLKYSTDTQYF
TRBV20-1	few	TRBD2	TRBJ2-5	TGCAGTGCTTTATTAGGACTAGCGCAAGAGACCCAGTACTTC	CSALLGLAQETQYF
TRBV10-3	.	.	TRBJ2-1	TGTGCCATCAGTCCAGGGGTATTGAGCTCCTACAATGAGCAGTTCTTC	CAISPGVLSSYNEQFF